Sequencing of this TCR beta chain was carried out in a study of CD8 T cells in ankylosing spondylitis. Study findings and constraints: Researchers report that disease-linked clones proved CD8+ and relatively rare in peripheral blood. Certain motif variants had earlier been reported in reactive arthritis synovial fluid and blood.

CDR1 is LNHDA and CDR2 is SQIVND in the germline V gene (reference sequence). The CDR3 covers 15 residues. Trimming shortened V by 6 bases and J by 2 bases, and 14 bases separated the two germline ends. Each TCR beta library was made by quantitative 5'-RACE that incorporated molecular barcodes. Each CDR3 protein is one row after TCRdb ran MiXCR on the 5' RACE reads. The sample includes fewer than 400,000 distinct CDR3 sequences, about 15% seen only once; the top ten take approximately 1%. This clonotype was seen a few times. As yet, its antigen is unknown. J is TRBJ2-1 and V is TRBV19; D is perhaps TRBD1 or TRBD2 (5 bases each). The TCR comes from a male donor with ankylosing spondylitis or in good health (not recorded which). The specimen was blood, either unsorted or a sorted T cell fraction (not recorded which). CDR3 coding DNA: TGTGCCAGTAGGAGGGGTCAAGGAGCCTACAATGAGCAGTTCTTC. It encodes CASRRGQGAYNEQFF.